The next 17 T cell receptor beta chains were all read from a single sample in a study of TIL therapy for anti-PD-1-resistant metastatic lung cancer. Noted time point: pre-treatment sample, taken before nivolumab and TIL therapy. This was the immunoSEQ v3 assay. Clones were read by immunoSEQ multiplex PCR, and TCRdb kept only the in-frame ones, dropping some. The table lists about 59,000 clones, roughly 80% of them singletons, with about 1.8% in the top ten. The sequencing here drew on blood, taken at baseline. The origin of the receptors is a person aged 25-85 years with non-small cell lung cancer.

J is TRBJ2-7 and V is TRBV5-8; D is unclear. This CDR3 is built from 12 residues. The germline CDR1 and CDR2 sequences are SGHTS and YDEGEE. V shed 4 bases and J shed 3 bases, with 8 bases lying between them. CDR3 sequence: CASSLNHYEQYF. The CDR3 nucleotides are TGTGCCAGCAGCCTTAACCACTACGAGCAGTACTTC.

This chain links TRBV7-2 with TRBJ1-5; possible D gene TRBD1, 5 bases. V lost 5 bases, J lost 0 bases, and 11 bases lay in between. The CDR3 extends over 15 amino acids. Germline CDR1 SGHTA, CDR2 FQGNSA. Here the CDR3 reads CASSPPGTSNQPQHF. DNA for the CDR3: TGTGCCAGCAGCCCTCCAGGGACTAGCAATCAGCCCCAGCATTTT.

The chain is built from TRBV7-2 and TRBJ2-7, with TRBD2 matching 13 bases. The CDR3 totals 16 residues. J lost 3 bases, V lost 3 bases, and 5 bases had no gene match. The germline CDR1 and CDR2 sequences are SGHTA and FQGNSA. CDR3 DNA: TGTGCCAGCAGCTTCGCCGGACTAGCGGGAGTCTACGAGCAGTACTTC. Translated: CASSFAGLAGVYEQYF.

The chain's CDR3 is CASSLGGRRGTDTQYF. The CDR3 bases are TGCGCCAGCAGCTTGGGCGGCAGGAGGGGCACAGATACGCAGTATTTT. The gene calls are TRBV5-1 and TRBJ2-3; D is possibly TRBD2 (6 bases). Germline values: CDR1 SGHRS, CDR2 YFSETQ. V lost 0 bases and J lost 1, with 12 bases in between. The length of the CDR3 is 16 residues.

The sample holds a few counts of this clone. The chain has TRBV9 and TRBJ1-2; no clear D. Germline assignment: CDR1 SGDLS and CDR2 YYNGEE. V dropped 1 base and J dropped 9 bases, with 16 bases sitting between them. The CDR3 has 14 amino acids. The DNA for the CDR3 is TGTGCCAGCAGCGTATCCTTTGTAGGATCTCGCTACACCTTC. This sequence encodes CASSVSFVGSRYTF.

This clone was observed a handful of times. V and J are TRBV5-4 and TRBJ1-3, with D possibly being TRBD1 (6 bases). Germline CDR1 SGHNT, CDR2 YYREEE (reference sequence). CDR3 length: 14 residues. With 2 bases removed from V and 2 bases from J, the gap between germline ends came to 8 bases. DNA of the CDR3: TGTGCCAGCAGCTTACAGGGACCTGGAAACACCATATATTTT. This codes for CASSLQGPGNTIYF.

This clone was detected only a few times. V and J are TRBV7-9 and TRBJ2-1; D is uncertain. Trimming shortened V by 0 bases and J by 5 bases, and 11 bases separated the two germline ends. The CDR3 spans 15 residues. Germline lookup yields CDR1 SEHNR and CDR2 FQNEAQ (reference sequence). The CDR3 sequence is CASSLARFGNNEQFF. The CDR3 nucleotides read TGTGCCAGCAGCTTAGCGAGGTTTGGTAACAATGAGCAGTTCTTC.

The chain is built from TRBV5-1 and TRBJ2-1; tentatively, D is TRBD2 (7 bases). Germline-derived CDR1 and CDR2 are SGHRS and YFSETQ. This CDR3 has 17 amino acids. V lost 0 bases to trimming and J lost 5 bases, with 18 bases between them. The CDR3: CASSLEFGGPRDNEQFF. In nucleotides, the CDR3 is TGCGCCAGCAGCTTGGAATTCGGGGGGCCCAGGGACAATGAGCAGTTCTTC.

The CDR3 DNA reads TGTGCCAGCAGCGGCCGGGAAACCCACGGGGATGAGCAGTACTTC. This sequence encodes CASSGRETHGDEQYF. The chain carries TRBV21-1 and TRBJ2-7; TRBD2, the table's D call, was not compared with the DNA. TRBV21-1 is marked as a pseudogene. The CDR3 has 15 amino acids.

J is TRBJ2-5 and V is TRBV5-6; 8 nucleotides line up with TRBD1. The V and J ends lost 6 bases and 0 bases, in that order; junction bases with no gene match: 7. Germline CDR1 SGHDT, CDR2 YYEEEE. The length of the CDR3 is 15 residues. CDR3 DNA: TGTGCCAGCACCAATGACAGGGGTTACCAAGAGACCCAGTACTTC. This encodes CASTNDRGYQETQYF.

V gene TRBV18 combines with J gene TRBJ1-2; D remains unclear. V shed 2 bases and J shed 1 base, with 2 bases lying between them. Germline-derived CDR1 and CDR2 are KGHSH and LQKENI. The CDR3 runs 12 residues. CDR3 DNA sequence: TGTGCCAGCTCACCAGATAACTATGGCTACACCTTC. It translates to CASSPDNYGYTF.

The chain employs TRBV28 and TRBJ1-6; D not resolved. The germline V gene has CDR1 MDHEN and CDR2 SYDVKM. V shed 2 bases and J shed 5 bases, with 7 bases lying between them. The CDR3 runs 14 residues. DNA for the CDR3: TGTGCCAGCAGTTTAGTACAGAATAATTCACCCCTCCACTTT. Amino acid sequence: CASSLVQNNSPLHF.

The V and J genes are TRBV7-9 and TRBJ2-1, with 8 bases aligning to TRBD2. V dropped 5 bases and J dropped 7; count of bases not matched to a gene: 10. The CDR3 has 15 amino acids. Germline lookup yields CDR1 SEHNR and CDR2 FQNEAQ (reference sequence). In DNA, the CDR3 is TGTGCCAGCAGCCCCCCGTTTCGGGAGGGGAATGAGCAGTTCTTC. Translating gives CASSPPFREGNEQFF.

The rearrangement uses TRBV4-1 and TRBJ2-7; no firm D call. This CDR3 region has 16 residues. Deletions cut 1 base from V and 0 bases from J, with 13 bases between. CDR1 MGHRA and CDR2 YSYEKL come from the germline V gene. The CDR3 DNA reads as TGCGCCAGCAGCCAAGGCGGCCTGGAGAGCTCCTACGAGCAGTACTTC. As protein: CASSQGGLESSYEQYF.

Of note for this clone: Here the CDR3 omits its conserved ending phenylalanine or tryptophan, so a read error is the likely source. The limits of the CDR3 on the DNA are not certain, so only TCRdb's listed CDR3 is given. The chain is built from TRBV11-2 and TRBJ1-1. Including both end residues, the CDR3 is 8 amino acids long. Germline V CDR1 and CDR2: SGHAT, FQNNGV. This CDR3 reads CASSLDRK.

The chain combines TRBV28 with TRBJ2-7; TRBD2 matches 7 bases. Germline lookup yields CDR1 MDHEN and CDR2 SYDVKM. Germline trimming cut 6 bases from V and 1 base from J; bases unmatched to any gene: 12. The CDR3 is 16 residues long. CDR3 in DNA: TGTGCCAGCAGCCCCTATGGCAGCGGGGCGTCCTACGAGCAGTACTTC. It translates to CASSPYGSGASYEQYF. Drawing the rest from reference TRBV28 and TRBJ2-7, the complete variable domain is DVKVTQSSRYLVKRTGEKVFLECVQDMDHENMFWYRQDPGLGLRLIYFSYDVKMKEKGDIPEGYSVSREKKERFSLILESASTNQTSMYLCASSPYGSGASYEQYFGPGTRLTVT.

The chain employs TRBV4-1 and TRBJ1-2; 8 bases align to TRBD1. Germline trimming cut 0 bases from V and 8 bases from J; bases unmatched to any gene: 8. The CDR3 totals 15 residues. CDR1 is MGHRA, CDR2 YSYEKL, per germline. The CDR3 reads CASSQDGQGARGYTF. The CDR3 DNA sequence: TGCGCCAGCAGCCAAGATGGCCAGGGGGCCAGGGGCTACACCTTC.